The rows below give T cell receptor beta chains drawn from one sample of a study of graft-versus-host responses after intestinal transplantation. Produced via immunoSEQ multiplex PCR; TCRdb's table is partial and in-frame only. The table shows 20,000 to 25,000 clones, with approximately 33% occurring only once. Here the sequenced sample was alloreactive CD8+ T cells from a mixed lymphocyte reaction culture, taken before intestinal transplant. The source is a human patient who received an intestinal transplant. Both conserved end residues are part of each CDR3. A D gene is named only where the DNA matches it firmly. Clone size is stated in some rows and not others, as once, few, many or a class when expanded.

CDR3 length,clone size,D gene,V gene,J gene,CDR3 DNA,CDR3 protein
17,NA,NA,TRBV7-9,TRBJ1-2,TGTGCCAGCAGCCAGCTTCCGGGGCGAAACTTTAACTATGGCTACACCTTC,CASSQLPGRNFNYGYTF
14,NA,NA,TRBV19,TRBJ2-7,TGTGCCAGTAGTATAGGACCCGTGACCTACGAGCAGTACTTC,CASSIGPVTYEQYF
14,few,NA,TRBV5-6,TRBJ1-2,NA,CASILGGHMYGYTF
14,once,TRBD2,TRBV6-5,TRBJ2-2,TGTGCCAGCCGGGGACTAGCGGGAACCGGGGAGCTGTTTTTT,CASRGLAGTGELFF
16,few,TRBD1,TRBV9,TRBJ1-1,TGTGCCAGCAGCGTTGACAGGGTCAGGTGGGACACTGAAGCTTTCTTT,CASSVDRVRWDTEAFF
13,once,NA,TRBV5-4,TRBJ1-2,TGTGCCAGCAGCTTGGAGGGATTCTATGGCTACACCTTC,CASSLEGFYGYTF
14,NA,NA,TRBV5-4,TRBJ2-7,TGTGCCAGCAGCTTGTATGTCGGCTCCTACGAGCAGTACTTC,CASSLYVGSYEQYF
11,few,NA,TRBV29-1,TRBJ1-2,TGCAGCGTTACGGCGGGGGGGGGCTACACCTTC,CSVTAGGGYTF
14,NA,NA,TRBV11-2,TRBJ2-7,TGTGCCAGCAGCTTTAGGGGGGATGTCTACGAGCAGTACTTC,CASSFRGDVYEQYF
16,few,NA,TRBV12-1,TRBJ2-7,TGTGCCATAACAGGGGTTGTAGCGGGATCTTTCTACGAGCAGTACTTC,CAITGVVAGSFYEQYF
16,NA,NA,TRBV14,TRBJ1-2,TGTGCCAGCAGCGCACGTACCGGGTTGTCTAACTATGGCTACACCTTC,CASSARTGLSNYGYTF
13,once,NA,TRBV4-3,TRBJ1-1,TGCGCCAGCAGCCAAGTAGCAGGACGAGAAGCTTTCTTT,CASSQVAGREAFF
13,NA,NA,TRBV6-5,TRBJ2-2,TGTGCCAGTAGGACAGTGAACACCGGGGAGCTGTTTTTT,CASRTVNTGELFF
15,NA,TRBD2,TRBV6-6,TRBJ2-1,TGTGCCAGCAGTTACAGGGGACTAGCCTTTAATGAGCAGTTCTTC,CASSYRGLAFNEQFF
15,few,NA,TRBV19,TRBJ2-3,TGTGCCAGTAGTATAAAGGAGGGGATCACAGATACGCAGTATTTT,CASSIKEGITDTQYF
14,few,TRBD2,TRBV6-5,TRBJ2-5,TGTGCCAGCAGCCCGGAGACTAGCGGGGAGACCCAGTACTTC,CASSPETSGETQYF
14,NA,NA,TRBV6-1,TRBJ1-5,TGTGCCAGCAGTGGAGACAGTAGCAATCAGCCCCAGCATTTT,CASSGDSSNQPQHF
15,few,TRBD1,TRBV5-4,TRBJ2-1,TGTGCCAGCAGATCGGGACAGGGTTACTACAATGAGCAGTTCTTC,CASRSGQGYYNEQFF
15,NA,TRBD1,TRBV2,TRBJ1-6,TGTGCCAGCAACCCTGACAGGGCCAATAATTCACCCCTCCACTTT,CASNPDRANNSPLHF
15,NA,TRBD1,TRBV13,TRBJ1-2,TGTGCCAGCAGCAGAGGGACAGACCAAGGAAATGGCTACACCTTC,CASSRGTDQGNGYTF
15,NA,TRBD2,TRBV9,TRBJ2-5,TGTGCCAGCAGCGTAGGCACTAGCGGGAAAGAGACCCAGTACTTC,CASSVGTSGKETQYF
16,NA,NA,TRBV1,TRBJ2-1,TGCACCAGCAGCCCAACTAGCGGGGGGACATACAATGAGCAGTTCTTC,CTSSPTSGGTYNEQFF
12,NA,NA,TRBV7-6,TRBJ1-1,TGTGCCAGCAGCCCCTTGAACACTGAAGCTTTCTTT,CASSPLNTEAFF
14,few,NA,TRBV27,TRBJ2-5,TGTGCCAGCAGTTTAGGGCCCTCACAAGAGACCCAGTACTTC,CASSLGPSQETQYF
16,NA,TRBD1,TRBV7-9,TRBJ1-2,TGTGCCAGCCAGGACAGGACCACAGTCTTAAACTATGGCTACACCTTC,CASQDRTTVLNYGYTF
16,NA,TRBD2,TRBV13,TRBJ2-1,TGTGCCAGCAGCTTACCGGGACTAGCGGGAGCCCTTGAGCAGTTCTTC,CASSLPGLAGALEQFF
15,medium-sized,NA,TRBV6-5,TRBJ1-2,TGTGCCAGCAGCCCCGGTACCGCCGCTAACTATGGCTACACCTTC,CASSPGTAANYGYTF
14,NA,TRBD1,TRBV6-6,TRBJ1-5,TGTGCCAGCAGTGCGGACAGGGCGGATCAGCCCCAGCATTTT,CASSADRADQPQHF
14,NA,NA,TRBV4-3,TRBJ2-1,TGCGCCAGCAGCGAAGAAGGGCAAGAGTTTGAGCAGTTCTTC,CASSEEGQEFEQFF
15,NA,TRBD1,TRBV25-1,TRBJ1-2,TGTGCCAGCAGCAGAGGGACAGACCAAGGAAATGGCTACACCTTC,CASSRGTDQGNGYTF
17,NA,TRBD1,TRBV19,TRBJ2-5,TGTGCCAGTAGTATGGGCCGGACAGGCAGGTACCAAGAGACCCAGTACTTC,CASSMGRTGRYQETQYF
16,few,TRBD1,TRBV14,TRBJ2-7,TGTGCCAGCAGCCAAGTGGTTGGACAGGGCGACCACGAGCAGTACTTC,CASSQVVGQGDHEQYF
14,NA,NA,TRBV5-4,TRBJ2-3,TGTGCCAGCAGCTCCGGATTTCTGCCAGATACGCAGTATTTT,CASSSGFLPDTQYF
17,few,TRBD2,TRBV7-2,TRBJ2-5,TGTGCCAGCAGCCCGTTCGGGACTAGCGTTGAACAAGAGACCCAGTACTTC,CASSPFGTSVEQETQYF
16,NA,NA,TRBV7-3,TRBJ2-5,TGTGCCAGCAGCCTGGGGTTCGACCCCGGAGTAGAGACCCAGTACTTC,CASSLGFDPGVETQYF
14,NA,NA,TRBV28,TRBJ2-7,TGTGCCAGCAGTTTATGGGGGGAGTCGGGGGAGCAGTACTTC,CASSLWGESGEQYF
15,NA,TRBD2,TRBV10-1,TRBJ2-3,TGCGCCAGCAGTGAGTTGCGGGGGGAAACAGATACGCAGTATTTT,CASSELRGETDTQYF
16,NA,TRBD2,TRBV14,TRBJ2-1,TGTGCCAGCAGCCAATACTTAGCGGGATCCTACAATGAGCAGTTCTTC,CASSQYLAGSYNEQFF
16,NA,TRBD2,TRBV7-2,TRBJ2-7,TGTGCCAGCAGCCCTTACGGGACTAGCGGGTCCTACGAGCAGTACTTC,CASSPYGTSGSYEQYF
17,few,TRBD1,TRBV4-1,TRBJ2-7,TGCGCCAGCAGCCTCACCCCGCCGGGACAGGGGATCTACGAGCAGTACTTC,CASSLTPPGQGIYEQYF
13,NA,TRBD1,TRBV4-1,TRBJ1-1,TGCGCCAGCAGCCAACAGGGGGACACTGAAGCTTTCTTT,CASSQQGDTEAFF
15,NA,NA,TRBV6-5,TRBJ1-1,TGTGCCAGCAGTCCCCTCCCCGGGGGCCGTAATGAAGCTTTCTTT,CASSPLPGGRNEAFF